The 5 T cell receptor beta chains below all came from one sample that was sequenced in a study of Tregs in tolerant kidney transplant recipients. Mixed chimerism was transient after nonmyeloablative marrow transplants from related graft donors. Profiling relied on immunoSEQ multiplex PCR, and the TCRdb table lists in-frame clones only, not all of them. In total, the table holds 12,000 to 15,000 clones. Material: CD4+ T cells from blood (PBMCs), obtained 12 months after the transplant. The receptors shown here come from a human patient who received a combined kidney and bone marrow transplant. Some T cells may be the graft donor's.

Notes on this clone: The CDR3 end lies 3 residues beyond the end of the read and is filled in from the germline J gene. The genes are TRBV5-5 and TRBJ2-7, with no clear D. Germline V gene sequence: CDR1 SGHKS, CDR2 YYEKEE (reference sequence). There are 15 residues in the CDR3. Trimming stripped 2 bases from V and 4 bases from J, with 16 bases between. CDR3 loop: CASSLTSRLDYEQYF. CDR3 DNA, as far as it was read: TGTGCCAGCAGCTTAACCTCTAGATTAGATTACGAG. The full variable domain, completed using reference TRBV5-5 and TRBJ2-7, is DAGVTQSPTHLIKTRGQQVTLRCSPISGHKSVSWYQQVLGQGPQFIFQYYEKEERGRGNFPDRFSARQFPNYSSELNVNALLLGDSALYLCASSLTSRLDYEQYFGPGTRLTVT.

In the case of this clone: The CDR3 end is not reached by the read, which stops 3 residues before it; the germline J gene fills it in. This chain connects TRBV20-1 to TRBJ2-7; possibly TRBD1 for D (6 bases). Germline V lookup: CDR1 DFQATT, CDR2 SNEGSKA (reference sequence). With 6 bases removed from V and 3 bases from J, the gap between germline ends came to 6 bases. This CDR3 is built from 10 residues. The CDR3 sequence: CSAGHYEQYF. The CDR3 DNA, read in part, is TGCAGTGCGGGACACTACGAG.

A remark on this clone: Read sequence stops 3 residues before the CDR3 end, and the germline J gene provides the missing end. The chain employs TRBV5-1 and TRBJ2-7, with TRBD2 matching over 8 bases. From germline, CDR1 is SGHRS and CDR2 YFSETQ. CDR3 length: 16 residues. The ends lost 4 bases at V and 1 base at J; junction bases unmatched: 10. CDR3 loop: CASSRFTSGQSYEQYF. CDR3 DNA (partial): TGCGCCAGCAGCCGCTTCACTAGCGGCCAATCCTACGAG. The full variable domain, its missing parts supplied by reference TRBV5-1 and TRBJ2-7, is KAGVTQTPRYLIKTRGQQVTLSCSPISGHRSVSWYQQTPGQGLQFLFEYFSETQRNKGNFPGRFSGRQFSNSRSEMNVSTLELGDSALYLCASSRFTSGQSYEQYFGPGTRLTVT.

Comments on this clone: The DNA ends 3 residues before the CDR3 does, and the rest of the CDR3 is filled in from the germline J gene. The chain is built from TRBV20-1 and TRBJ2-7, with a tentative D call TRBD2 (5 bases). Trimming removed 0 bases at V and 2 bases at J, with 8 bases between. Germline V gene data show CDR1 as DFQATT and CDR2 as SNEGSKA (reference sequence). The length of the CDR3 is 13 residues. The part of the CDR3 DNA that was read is TGCAGTGCTAGAGATCTAGCCCCCTACGAG. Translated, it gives CSARDLAPYE. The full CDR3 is CSARDLAPYEQYF.

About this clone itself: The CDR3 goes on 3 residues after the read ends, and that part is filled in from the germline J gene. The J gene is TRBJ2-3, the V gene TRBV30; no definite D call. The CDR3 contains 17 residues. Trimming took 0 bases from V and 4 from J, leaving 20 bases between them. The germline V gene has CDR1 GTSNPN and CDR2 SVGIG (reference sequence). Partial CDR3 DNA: TGTGCCTGGAGTGTAAATCTCGAGCCCCAGCGAGCAGATACG. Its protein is CAWSVNLEPQRADT. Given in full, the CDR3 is CAWSVNLEPQRADTQYF.